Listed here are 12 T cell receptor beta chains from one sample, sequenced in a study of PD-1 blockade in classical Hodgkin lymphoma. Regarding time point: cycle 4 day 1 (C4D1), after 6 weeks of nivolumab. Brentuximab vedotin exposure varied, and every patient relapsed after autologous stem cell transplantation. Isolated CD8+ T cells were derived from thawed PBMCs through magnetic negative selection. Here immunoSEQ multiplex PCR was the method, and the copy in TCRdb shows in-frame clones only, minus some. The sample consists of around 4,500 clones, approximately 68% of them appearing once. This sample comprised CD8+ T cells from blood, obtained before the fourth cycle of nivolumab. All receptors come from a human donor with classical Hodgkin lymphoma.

This chain's CDR3 is CASSQDSQGGPLGLVQYF. The CDR3 bases are TGCGCCAGCAGCCAAGATAGTCAGGGGGGGCCCCTGGGACTTGTGCAGTATTTT. The genes are TRBV4-1 and TRBJ2-3, with D possibly being TRBD1 or TRBD2 (7 bases each). V was trimmed by 0 bases and J by 11 bases, leaving 27 bases between them. The CDR3 runs 18 residues. Per the germline V gene, CDR1 is MGHRA and CDR2 is YSYEKL.

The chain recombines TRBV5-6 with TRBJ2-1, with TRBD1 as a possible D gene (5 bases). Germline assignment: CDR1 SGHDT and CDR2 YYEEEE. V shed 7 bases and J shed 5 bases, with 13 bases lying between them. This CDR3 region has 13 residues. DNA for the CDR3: TGTGCCAGCGAATACACAGGTAACAATGAGCAGTTCTTC. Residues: CASEYTGNNEQFF.

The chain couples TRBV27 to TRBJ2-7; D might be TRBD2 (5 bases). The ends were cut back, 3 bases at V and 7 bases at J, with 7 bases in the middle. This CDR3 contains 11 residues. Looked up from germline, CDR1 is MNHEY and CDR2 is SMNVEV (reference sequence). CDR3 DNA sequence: TGTGCCAGCAGTTTCGGACTTGAGCAGTACTTC. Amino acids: CASSFGLEQYF.

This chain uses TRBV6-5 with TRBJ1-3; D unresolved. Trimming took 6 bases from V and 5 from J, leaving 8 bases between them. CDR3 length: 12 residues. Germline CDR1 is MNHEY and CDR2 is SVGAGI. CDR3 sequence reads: CASSRPRNTIYF. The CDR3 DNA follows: TGTGCCAGCAGCCGACCCCGAAACACCATATATTTT.

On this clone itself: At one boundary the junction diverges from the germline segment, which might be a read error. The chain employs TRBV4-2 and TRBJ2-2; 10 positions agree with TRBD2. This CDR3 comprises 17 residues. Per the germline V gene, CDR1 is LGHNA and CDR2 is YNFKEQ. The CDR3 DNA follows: TGTGCCAGCAGGCAAGAGGCGAGCGGGGGGGTGCACCGGGAGCTGTTTTTT. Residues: CASRQEASGGVHRELFF.

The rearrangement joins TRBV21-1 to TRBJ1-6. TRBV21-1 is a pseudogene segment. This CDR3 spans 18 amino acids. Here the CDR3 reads CASSNWDGQSSYNSPLHF. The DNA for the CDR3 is TGTGCCAGCAGCAACTGGGACGGGCAGTCCTCCTATAATTCACCCCTCCACTTT.

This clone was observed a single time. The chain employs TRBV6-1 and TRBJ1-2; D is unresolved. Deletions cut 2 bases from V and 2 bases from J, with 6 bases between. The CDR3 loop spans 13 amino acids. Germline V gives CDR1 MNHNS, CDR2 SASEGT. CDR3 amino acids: CASSELNNYGYTF. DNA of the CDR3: TGTGCCAGCAGTGAACTGAACAACTATGGCTACACCTTC.

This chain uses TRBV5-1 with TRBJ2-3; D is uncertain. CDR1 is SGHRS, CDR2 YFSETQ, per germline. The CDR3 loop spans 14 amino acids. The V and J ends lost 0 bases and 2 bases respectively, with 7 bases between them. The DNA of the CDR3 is TGCGCCAGCAGCTTGGGCCGATACACAGATACGCAGTATTTT. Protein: CASSLGRYTDTQYF.

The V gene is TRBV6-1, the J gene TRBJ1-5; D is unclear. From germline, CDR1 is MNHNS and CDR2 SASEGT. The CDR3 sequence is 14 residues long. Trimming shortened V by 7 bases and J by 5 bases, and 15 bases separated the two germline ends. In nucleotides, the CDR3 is TGTGCCAGCATGATGGAGGGCTGGTATCAGCCCCAGCATTTT. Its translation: CASMMEGWYQPQHF.

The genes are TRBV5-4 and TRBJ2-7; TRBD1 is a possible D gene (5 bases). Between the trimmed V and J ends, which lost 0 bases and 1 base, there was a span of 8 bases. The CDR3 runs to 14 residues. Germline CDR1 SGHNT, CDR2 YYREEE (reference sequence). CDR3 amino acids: CASSLGQGSYEQYF. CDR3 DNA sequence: TGTGCCAGCAGCTTGGGGCAGGGATCCTACGAGCAGTACTTC.

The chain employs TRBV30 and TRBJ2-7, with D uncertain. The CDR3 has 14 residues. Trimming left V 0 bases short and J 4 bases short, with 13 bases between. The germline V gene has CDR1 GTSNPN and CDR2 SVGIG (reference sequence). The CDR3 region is CAWSVPIPGYEQYF. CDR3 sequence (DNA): TGTGCCTGGAGTGTACCCATCCCCGGGTACGAGCAGTACTTC.

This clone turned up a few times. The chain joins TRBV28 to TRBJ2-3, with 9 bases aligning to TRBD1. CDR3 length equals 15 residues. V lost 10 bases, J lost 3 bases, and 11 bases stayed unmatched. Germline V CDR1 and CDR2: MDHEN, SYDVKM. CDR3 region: CAITRGTGLTDTQYF. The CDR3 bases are TGTGCCATCACTCGTGGGACAGGGCTTACAGATACGCAGTATTTT.